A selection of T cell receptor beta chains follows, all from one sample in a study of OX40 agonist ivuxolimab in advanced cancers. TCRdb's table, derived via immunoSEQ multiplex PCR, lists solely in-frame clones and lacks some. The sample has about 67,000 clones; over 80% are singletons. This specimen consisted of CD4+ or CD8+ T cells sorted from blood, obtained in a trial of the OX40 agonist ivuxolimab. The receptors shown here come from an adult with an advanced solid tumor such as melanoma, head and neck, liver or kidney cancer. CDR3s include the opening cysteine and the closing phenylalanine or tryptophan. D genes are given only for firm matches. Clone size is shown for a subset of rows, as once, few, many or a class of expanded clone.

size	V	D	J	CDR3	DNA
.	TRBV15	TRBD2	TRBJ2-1	CATSASGDNEQFF	TGTGCCACCAGCGCTAGCGGGGACAATGAGCAGTTCTTC
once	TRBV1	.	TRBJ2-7	CTSSHRVAYEQYF	TGCACCAGCAGTCACAGGGTAGCCTACGAGCAGTACTTC
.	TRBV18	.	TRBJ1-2	CASSLAGTQYGYTF	TGTGCCAGCTCGCTGGCCGGGACACAGTATGGCTACACCTTC
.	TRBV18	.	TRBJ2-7	CASSPRQSSYEQYF	TGTGCCAGCTCACCTCGACAGAGCTCCTACGAGCAGTACTTC
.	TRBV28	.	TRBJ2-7	CASILHRDYEQYF	TGTGCCAGCATCCTTCACCGGGACTACGAGCAGTACTTC
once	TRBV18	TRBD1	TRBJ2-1	CASSPQHRGLNEQFF	TGTGCCAGCTCACCACAACACAGGGGTTTGAATGAGCAGTTCTTC
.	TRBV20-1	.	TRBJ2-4	CSARDGKPKYF	TGCAGTGCTAGAGATGGCAAGCCCAAGTACTTC
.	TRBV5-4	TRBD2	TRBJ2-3	CASSLKYGLATDTQYF	TGTGCCAGCAGCTTAAAGTACGGACTAGCGACAGATACGCAGTATTTT
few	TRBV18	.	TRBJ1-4	CASSSVTNEKLFF	TGTGCCAGCTCGAGCGTAACTAATGAAAAACTGTTTTTT
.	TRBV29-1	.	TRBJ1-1	CSALEGGGMNTEAFF	TGCAGCGCTCTAGAAGGAGGTGGGATGAACACTGAAGCTTTCTTT
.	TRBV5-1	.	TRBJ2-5	CASSHQETQYF	TGCGCCAGCAGCCACCAAGAGACCCAGTACTTC
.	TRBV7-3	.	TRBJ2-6	CASSEGLAGANVLTF	TGTGCCAGCAGTGAAGGGTTAGCTGGGGCCAACGTCCTGACTTTC
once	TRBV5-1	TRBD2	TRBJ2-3	CASSPPGLAGATDTQYF	TGCGCCAGCAGCCCCCCGGGACTAGCGGGAGCCACAGATACGCAGTATTTT
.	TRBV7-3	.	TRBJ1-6	CASSLGFNSPLHF	TGTGCCAGCAGCTTAGGGTTTAATTCACCCCTCCACTTT
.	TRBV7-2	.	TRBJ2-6	CASSPAGGTRANVLTF	TGTGCCAGCAGCCCGGCAGGTGGAACTCGGGCCAACGTCCTGACTTTC
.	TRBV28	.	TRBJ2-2	CASSENRDGELFF	TGTGCCAGCAGTGAAAACAGGGACGGGGAGCTGTTTTTT
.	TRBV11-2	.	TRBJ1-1	CASSLGAGMNTEAFF	TGTGCCAGCAGCTTAGGCGCAGGGATGAACACTGAAGCTTTCTTT
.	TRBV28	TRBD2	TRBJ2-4	CASREAGGLAKNIQYF	TGTGCCAGCAGAGAAGCGGGAGGACTAGCCAAAAACATTCAGTACTTC
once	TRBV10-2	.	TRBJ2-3	CASSEQGTSTDTQYF	TGCGCCAGCAGTGAGCAGGGAACTAGCACAGATACGCAGTATTTT
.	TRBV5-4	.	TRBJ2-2	CASSPKTGELFF	TGTGCCAGCAGCCCGAAAACCGGGGAGCTGTTTTTT
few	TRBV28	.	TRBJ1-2	CASSLGSLGYTF	TGTGCCAGCAGTTTAGGGTCTTTGGGCTACACCTTC
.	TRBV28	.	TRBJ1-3	CASSLGAPYQAGNTIYF	TGTGCCAGCAGTTTAGGGGCCCCTTATCAAGCTGGAAACACCATATATTTT
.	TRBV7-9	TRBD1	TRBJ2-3	CASSLVGQGLDTQYF	TGTGCCAGCAGCTTAGTTGGACAGGGGTTGGATACGCAGTATTTT
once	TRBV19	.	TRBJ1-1	CASSIAIPTEAFF	TGTGCCAGTAGTATTGCGATCCCCACTGAAGCTTTCTTT
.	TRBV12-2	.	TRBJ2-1	CASRLVASGRKYNEQFF	TGTGCAAGTCGCTTAGTGGCTAGCGGGAGAAAATACAATGAGCAGTTCTTC
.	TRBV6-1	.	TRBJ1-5	CASSAEDGSNQPQHF	TGTGCCAGCAGCGCTGAGGACGGTAGCAATCAGCCCCAGCATTTT
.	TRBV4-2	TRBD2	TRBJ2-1	CASSQRLAGDNEQFF	TGTGCCAGCAGCCAGAGACTAGCGGGAGACAATGAGCAGTTCTTC
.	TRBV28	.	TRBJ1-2	CASSFTNYGYTF	TGTGCCAGCAGTTTCACCAACTATGGCTACACCTTC
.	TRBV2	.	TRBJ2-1	CASTDRGREQFF	TGTGCCAGCACCGATAGGGGTCGGGAGCAGTTCTTC
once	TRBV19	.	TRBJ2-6	CASKEGANVLTF	TGTGCCAGTAAAGAGGGGGCCAACGTCCTGACTTTC
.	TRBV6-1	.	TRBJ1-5	CASSDFERGAFNQPQHF	TGTGCCAGCAGTGACTTCGAGCGGGGGGCATTCAATCAGCCCCAGCATTTT
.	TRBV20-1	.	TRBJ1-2	CSAPLHYGYTF	TGCAGTGCTCCCCTCCACTATGGCTACACCTTC
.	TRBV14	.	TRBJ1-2	CASSQEGAMGAPEGYTF	TGTGCCAGCAGCCAAGAGGGGGCGATGGGGGCGCCGGAAGGCTACACCTTC
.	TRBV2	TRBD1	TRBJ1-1	CASSEVGRGATEAFF	TGTGCCAGCAGTGAAGTGGGCAGGGGGGCCACTGAAGCTTTCTTT
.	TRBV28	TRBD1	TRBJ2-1	CASSSGQSKYNEQFF	TGTGCCAGCAGTTCGGGACAGAGTAAATACAATGAGCAGTTCTTC
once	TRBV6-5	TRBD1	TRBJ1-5	CASGQGLGPQHF	TGTGCCAGCGGACAGGGCCTCGGGCCCCAGCATTTT
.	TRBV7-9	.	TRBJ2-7	CASSLEGGASYEQYF	TGTGCCAGCAGCCTAGAAGGGGGGGCATCCTACGAGCAGTACTTC
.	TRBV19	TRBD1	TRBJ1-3	CASRHLGQGDTIYF	TGTGCCAGTAGACATCTGGGACAGGGAGACACCATATATTTT
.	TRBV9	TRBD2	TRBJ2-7	CASSVEAGSYEQYF	TGTGCCAGCAGCGTAGAAGCGGGATCCTACGAGCAGTACTTC
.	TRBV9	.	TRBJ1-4	CASSQTIDGKLFF	TGTGCCAGCAGCCAAACCATTGACGGAAAACTGTTTTTT
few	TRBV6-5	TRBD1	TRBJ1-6	CASSFRGGSLHF	TGTGCCAGCAGCTTCAGGGGGGGCTCCCTCCACTTT
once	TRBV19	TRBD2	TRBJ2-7	CASSRSSGGPSSYEQYF	TGTGCCAGTAGTCGTTCTAGCGGGGGGCCGAGCTCCTACGAGCAGTACTTC
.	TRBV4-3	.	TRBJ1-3	CASSQDNMWVAGNTIYF	TGCGCCAGCAGCCAAGATAACATGTGGGTAGCTGGAAACACCATATATTTT
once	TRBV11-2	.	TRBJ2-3	CASSLVGSGASTDTQYF	TGTGCCAGCAGCTTAGTAGGTAGCGGAGCTAGCACAGATACGCAGTATTTT
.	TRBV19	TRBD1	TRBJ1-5	CASLQGGSIRNQPQHF	TGTGCCAGCCTACAGGGGGGGTCAATCCGCAATCAGCCCCAGCATTTT
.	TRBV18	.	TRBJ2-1	CASSPPLGGRNEQFF	TGTGCCAGCTCACCACCTCTTGGGGGGCGCAATGAGCAGTTCTTC